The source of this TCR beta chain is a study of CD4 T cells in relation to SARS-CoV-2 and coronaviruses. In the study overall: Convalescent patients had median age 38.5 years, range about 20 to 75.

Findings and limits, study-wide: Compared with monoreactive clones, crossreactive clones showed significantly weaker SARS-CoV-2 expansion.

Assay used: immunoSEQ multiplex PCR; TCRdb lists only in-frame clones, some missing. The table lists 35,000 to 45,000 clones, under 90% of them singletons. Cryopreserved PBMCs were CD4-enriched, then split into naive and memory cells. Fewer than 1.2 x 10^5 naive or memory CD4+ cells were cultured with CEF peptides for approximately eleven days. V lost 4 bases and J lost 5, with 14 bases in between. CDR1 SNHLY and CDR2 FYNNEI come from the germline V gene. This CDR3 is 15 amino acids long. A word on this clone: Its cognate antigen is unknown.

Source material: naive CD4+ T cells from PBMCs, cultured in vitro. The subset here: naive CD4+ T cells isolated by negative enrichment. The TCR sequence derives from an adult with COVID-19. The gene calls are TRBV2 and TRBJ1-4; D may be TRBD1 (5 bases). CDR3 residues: CASSVLGQPNEKLFF. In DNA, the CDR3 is TGTGCCAGCAGTGTTCTAGGACAACCGAATGAAAAACTGTTTTTT.